The TCR beta chain described here comes from a study of beta chain features in type 1 diabetes. Findings and limits, study-wide: Researchers reported that naive, central memory and Treg TCRB repertoires appeared more similar in patients than in healthy donors.

CDR1 is MNHEY and CDR2 is SMNVEV in the germline V gene (reference sequence). V dropped 0 bases and J dropped 4 bases, with 9 bases sitting between them. The length of the CDR3 is 15 residues. Of note for this clone: Antigen specificity is unknown.

All of the sorted populations showed purity greater than 95%. The study reverse transcribed the entire isolated RNA, so it sequenced expressed TCRB transcripts. Profiled with immunoSEQ multiplex PCR; TCRdb holds only in-frame clones, not every one. The sample lists roughly 170,000 clones, about 13% occurring once. The specimen was central memory CD4+ T cells from blood. The sequence was obtained from a young woman in good health. The V call is TRBV27, the J call TRBJ2-2; no reliable D call. CDR3: CASSLSGSVTGELFF. The CDR3 nucleotides read TGTGCCAGCAGTTTATCGGGCTCAGTCACCGGGGAGCTGTTTTTT.